This entry lists 11 T cell receptor beta chains sequenced from one sample in a study of OX40 agonist ivuxolimab in advanced cancers. TCRdb's table, derived via immunoSEQ multiplex PCR, lists solely in-frame clones and lacks some. The data show fewer than 110,000 clones, approximately 90% seen once. The specimen comprised CD4+ or CD8+ T cells sorted from blood, sampled in a trial of the OX40 agonist ivuxolimab. These receptors all stem from an adult with an advanced solid tumor such as melanoma, head and neck, liver or kidney cancer.

V usage is TRBV5-1 and J usage is TRBJ1-5, with 7 bases lining up with TRBD1. The germline CDR1 and CDR2 sequences are SGHRS and YFSETQ. Losses at the gene ends were 3 bases for V and 4 bases for J; bases not matched to a gene: 7. This CDR3 has 15 amino acids. The CDR3 loop reads CASSSSGGGNQPQHF. The DNA of the CDR3 is TGCGCCAGCAGCTCGTCAGGGGGTGGTAATCAGCCCCAGCATTTT.

The chain has TRBV19 and TRBJ2-5, with D perhaps TRBD1 (6 bases). The V gene's germline CDR1 is LNHDA and CDR2 SQIVND (reference sequence). The CDR3 sequence is 12 residues long. Trimming stripped 6 bases from V and 5 bases from J, with 10 bases between. Here the CDR3 reads CASSRRGETQYF. The CDR3 bases are TGTGCCAGTAGCCGCAGGGGTGAGACCCAGTACTTC.

In its sample, this clone was seen once. The chain recombines TRBV6-6 with TRBJ1-5; no firm D call. Looked up from germline, CDR1 is MNHNY and CDR2 is SVGAGI (reference sequence). V shed 0 bases and J shed 1 base, with 4 bases lying between them. The CDR3 runs 14 residues. CDR3 in amino acids: CASSYSSSNQPQHF. As DNA, the CDR3 is TGTGCCAGCAGTTACTCTTCCAGCAATCAGCCCCAGCATTTT.

This chain connects TRBV28 to TRBJ1-2; D not certain. The CDR3 extends over 12 amino acids. V lost 3 bases and J 2 bases, leaving 4 bases between the germline ends. Germline V gene data show CDR1 as MDHEN and CDR2 as SYDVKM. The chain's CDR3 is CASSFDNYGYTF. The CDR3 DNA follows: TGTGCCAGCAGTTTCGACAACTATGGCTACACCTTC.

V and J are TRBV4-3 and TRBJ2-5, with TRBD2 matching over 7 bases. The CDR3 is 15 amino acids. CDR1 is LGHNA, CDR2 YSLEER, per germline. Trimming at V came to 0 bases and at J to 2 bases, leaving 3 bases not matched to a gene. The CDR3 DNA reads as TGCGCCAGCAGCCAAGATGGGAGGGGTCAAGAGACCCAGTACTTC. Its translation: CASSQDGRGQETQYF.

The chain links TRBV5-6 to TRBJ1-3, with no clear D. The V end lost 0 bases, the J end lost 0 bases, and 7 bases lay between the germline ends. The CDR3 loop spans 15 amino acids. CDR1 and CDR2 (germline): SGHDT, YYEEEE. The CDR3 loop is CASSLEVRSGNTIYF. Written as DNA, the CDR3 is TGTGCCAGCAGCTTGGAAGTCCGCTCTGGAAACACCATATATTTT.

The CDR3 here is CASSILFSGDMNTEAFF. CDR3 nucleotide sequence: TGTGCCAGTAGTATCCTATTCTCAGGGGACATGAACACTGAAGCTTTCTTT. The rearrangement links TRBV19 to TRBJ1-1; possible D gene TRBD1, 6 bases. V dropped 3 bases and J dropped 0 bases, with 17 bases sitting between them. The CDR3 is 17 amino acids. Germline CDR1 and CDR2: LNHDA and SQIVND (reference sequence).

The chain carries TRBV9 and TRBJ1-2; D is ambiguous. This CDR3 spans 13 amino acids. CDR1 SGDLS and CDR2 YYNGEE come from the germline V gene. The V and J ends lost 5 bases and 2 bases respectively, with 10 bases between them. The DNA of the CDR3 is TGTGCCAGCAGGGTGGACGGGAACTATGGCTACACCTTC. Residues: CASRVDGNYGYTF.

The genes are TRBV30 and TRBJ1-5; no reliable D call. The CDR3 consists of 13 residues. Germline V gene sequence: CDR1 GTSNPN, CDR2 SVGIG (reference sequence). The ends were cut back, 3 bases at V and 3 bases at J, with 9 bases in the middle. The CDR3 DNA follows: TGTGCCTGGAGCTTCCTCGCCAATCAGCCCCAGCATTTT. It specifies CAWSFLANQPQHF.

The chain joins TRBV27 to TRBJ1-5, with D possibly being TRBD1 (5 bases). This CDR3 is 16 amino acids long. CDR1 MNHEY and CDR2 SMNVEV come from the germline V gene (reference sequence). The V end was cut by 2 bases, the J end by 1 base, with 12 bases between. CDR3 bases: TGTGCCAGCAGTTTACTGGGGGTCGGGAGCAATCAGCCCCAGCATTTT. Encoded protein: CASSLLGVGSNQPQHF.

This sequence joins TRBV6-1 and TRBJ2-7; 9 bases agree with TRBD2. V lost 3 bases and J lost 3; bases outside the gene matches: 12. Germline values: CDR1 MNHNS, CDR2 SASEGT. The CDR3 has 17 amino acids. In DNA, the CDR3 is TGTGCCAGCAGTGAGGGCCGAGGGACTAGCAACGACTACGAGCAGTACTTC. It specifies CASSEGRGTSNDYEQYF.